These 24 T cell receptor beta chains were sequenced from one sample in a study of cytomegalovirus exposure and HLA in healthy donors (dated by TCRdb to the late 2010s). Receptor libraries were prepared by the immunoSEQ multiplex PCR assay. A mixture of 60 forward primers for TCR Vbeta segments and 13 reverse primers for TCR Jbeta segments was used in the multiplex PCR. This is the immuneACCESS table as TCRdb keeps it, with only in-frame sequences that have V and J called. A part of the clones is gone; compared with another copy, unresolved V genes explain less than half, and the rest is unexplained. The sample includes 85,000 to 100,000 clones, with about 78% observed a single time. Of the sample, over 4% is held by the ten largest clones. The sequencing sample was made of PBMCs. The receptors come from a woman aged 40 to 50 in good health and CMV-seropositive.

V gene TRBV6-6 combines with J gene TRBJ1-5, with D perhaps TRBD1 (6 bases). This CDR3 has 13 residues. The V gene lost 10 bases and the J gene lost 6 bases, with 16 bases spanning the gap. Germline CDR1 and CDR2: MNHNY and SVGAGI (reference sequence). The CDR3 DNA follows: TGTGCCACCGGCCAGGGGAATAGTCAGCCCCAGCATTTT. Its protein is CATGQGNSQPQHF.

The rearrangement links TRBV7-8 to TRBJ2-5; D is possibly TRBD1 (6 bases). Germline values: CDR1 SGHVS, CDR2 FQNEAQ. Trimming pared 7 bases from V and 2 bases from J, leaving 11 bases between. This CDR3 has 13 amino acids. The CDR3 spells CASTGQRQETQYF. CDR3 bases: TGTGCCAGCACCGGACAGAGACAAGAGACCCAGTACTTC.

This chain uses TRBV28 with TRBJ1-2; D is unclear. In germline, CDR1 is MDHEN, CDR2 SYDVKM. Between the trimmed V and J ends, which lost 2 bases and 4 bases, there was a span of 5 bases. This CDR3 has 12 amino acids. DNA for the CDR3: TGTGCCAGCAGTTTAGCAGGCTATGGCTACACCTTC. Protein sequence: CASSLAGYGYTF.

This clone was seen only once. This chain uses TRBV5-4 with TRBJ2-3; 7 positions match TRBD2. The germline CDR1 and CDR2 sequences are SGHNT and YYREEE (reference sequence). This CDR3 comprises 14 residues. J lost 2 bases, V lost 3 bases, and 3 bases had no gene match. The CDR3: CASSSGTITDTQYF. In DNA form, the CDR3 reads TGTGCCAGCAGCTCGGGGACTATCACAGATACGCAGTATTTT.

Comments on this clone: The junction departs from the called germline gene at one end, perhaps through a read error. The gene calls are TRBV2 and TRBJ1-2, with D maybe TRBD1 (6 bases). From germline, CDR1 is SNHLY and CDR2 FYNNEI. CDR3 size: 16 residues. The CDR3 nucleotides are TGTGCCAGCAGTGAACGGGGGGCCCTTGGCGGCTATGGCTACCCCTTC. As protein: CASSERGALGGYGYPF.

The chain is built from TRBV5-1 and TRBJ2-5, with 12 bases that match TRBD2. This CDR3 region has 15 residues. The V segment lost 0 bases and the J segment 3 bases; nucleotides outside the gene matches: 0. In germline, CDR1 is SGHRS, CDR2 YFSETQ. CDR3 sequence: CASSLGLAGEETQYF. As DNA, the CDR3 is TGCGCCAGCAGCTTGGGACTAGCGGGAGAAGAGACCCAGTACTTC.

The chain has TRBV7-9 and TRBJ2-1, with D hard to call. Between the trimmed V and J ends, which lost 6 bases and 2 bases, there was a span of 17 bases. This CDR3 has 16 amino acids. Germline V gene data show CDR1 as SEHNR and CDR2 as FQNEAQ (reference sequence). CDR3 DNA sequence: TGTGCCAGCAGTCCTTCACTAACCCCCGCCTACAATGAGCAGTTCTTC. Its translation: CASSPSLTPAYNEQFF.

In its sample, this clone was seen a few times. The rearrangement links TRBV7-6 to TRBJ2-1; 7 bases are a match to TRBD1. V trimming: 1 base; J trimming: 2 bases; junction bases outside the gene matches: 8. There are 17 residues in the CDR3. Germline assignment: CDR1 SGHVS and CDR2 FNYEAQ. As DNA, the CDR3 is TGTGCCAGCAGCTTAGGTTCCGGGACAGCGACCTACAATGAGCAGTTCTTC. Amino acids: CASSLGSGTATYNEQFF. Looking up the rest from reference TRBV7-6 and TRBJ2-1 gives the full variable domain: GAGVSQSPRYKVTKRGQDVALRCDPISGHVSLYWYRQALGQGPEFLTYFNYEAQQDKSGLPNDRFSAERPEGSISTLTIQRTEQRDSAMYRCASSLGSGTATYNEQFFGPGTRLTVL.

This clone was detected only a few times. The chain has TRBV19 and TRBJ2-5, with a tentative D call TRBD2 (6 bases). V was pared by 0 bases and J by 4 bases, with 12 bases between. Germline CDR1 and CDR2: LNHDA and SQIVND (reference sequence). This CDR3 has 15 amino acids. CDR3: CASSIDRNSGETQYF. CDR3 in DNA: TGTGCCAGTAGTATAGACAGAAATAGCGGAGAGACCCAGTACTTC.

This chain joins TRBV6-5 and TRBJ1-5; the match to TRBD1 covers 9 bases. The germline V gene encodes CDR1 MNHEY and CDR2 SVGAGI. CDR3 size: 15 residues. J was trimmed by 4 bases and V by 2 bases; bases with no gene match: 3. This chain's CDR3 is CASSYPGQGNQPQHF. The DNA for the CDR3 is TGTGCCAGCAGTTACCCCGGACAGGGGAATCAGCCCCAGCATTTT.

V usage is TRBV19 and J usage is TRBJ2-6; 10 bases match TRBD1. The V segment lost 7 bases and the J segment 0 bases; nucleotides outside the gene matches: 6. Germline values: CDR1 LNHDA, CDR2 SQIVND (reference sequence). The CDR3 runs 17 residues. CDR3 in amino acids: CASNDRGRSSGANVLTF. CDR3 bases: TGTGCCAGTAACGACAGGGGGCGTAGCTCTGGGGCCAACGTCCTGACTTTC.

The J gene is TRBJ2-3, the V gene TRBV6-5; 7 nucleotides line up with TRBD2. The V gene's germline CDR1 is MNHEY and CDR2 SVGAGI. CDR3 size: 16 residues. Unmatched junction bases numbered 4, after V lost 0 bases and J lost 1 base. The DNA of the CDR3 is TGTGCCAGCAGTTACTCGGGAGGGATGGGCACAGATACGCAGTATTTT. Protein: CASSYSGGMGTDTQYF.

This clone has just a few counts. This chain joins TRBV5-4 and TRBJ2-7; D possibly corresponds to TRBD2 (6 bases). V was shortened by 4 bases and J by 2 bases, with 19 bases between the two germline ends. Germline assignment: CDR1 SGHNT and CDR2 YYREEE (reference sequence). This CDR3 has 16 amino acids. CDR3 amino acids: CASSMEGQAGTYEQYF. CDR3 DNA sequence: TGTGCCAGCAGCATGGAGGGGCAGGCCGGAACCTACGAGCAGTACTTC.

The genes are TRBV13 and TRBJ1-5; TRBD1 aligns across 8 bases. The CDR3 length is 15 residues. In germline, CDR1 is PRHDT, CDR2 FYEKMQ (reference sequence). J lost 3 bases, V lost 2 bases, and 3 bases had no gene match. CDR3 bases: TGTGCCAGCAGCTTAAACAGGGGGACCAATCAGCCCCAGCATTTT. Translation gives CASSLNRGTNQPQHF. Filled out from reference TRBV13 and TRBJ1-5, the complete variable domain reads AAGVIQSPRHLIKEKRETATLKCYPIPRHDTVYWYQQGPGQDPQFLISFYEKMQSDKGSIPDRFSAQQFSDYHSELNMSSLELGDSALYFCASSLNRGTNQPQHFGDGTRLSIL.

The CDR3 bases are TGCGCCAGCAGCCAAGTAGGCCGGGTCTCTAACTATGGCTACACCTTC. This encodes CASSQVGRVSNYGYTF. V and J are TRBV4-1 and TRBJ1-2; D remains ambiguous. The V end was cut by 1 base, the J end by 0 bases, with 12 bases between. The CDR3 extends over 16 amino acids. From germline, CDR1 is MGHRA and CDR2 YSYEKL.

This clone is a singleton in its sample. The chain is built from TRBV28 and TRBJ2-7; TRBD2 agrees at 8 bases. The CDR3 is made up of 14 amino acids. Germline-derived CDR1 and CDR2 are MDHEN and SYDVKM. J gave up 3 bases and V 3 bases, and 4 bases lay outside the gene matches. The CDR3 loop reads CASSFSSGSYEQYF. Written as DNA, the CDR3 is TGTGCCAGCAGTTTCTCCAGCGGGAGCTACGAGCAGTACTTC.

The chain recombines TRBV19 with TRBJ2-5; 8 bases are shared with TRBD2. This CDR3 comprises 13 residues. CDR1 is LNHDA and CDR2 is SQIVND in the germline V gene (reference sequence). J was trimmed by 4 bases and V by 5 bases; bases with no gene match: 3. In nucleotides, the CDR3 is TGTGCCAGTAGTTTAACTAGCGGAGAGACCCAGTACTTC. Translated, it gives CASSLTSGETQYF. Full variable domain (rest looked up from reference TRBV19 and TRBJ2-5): DGGITQSPKYLFRKEGQNVTLSCEQNLNHDAMYWYRQDPGQGLRLIYYSQIVNDFQKGDIAEGYSVSREKKESFPLTVTSAQKNPTAFYLCASSLTSGETQYFGPGTRLLVL.

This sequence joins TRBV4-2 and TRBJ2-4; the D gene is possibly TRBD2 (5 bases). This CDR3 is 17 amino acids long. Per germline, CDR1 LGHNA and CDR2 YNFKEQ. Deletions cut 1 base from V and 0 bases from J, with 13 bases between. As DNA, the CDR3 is TGTGCCAGCAGCCAAGGAGGGCCGGTCTTAGCCAAAAACATTCAGTACTTC. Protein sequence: CASSQGGPVLAKNIQYF.

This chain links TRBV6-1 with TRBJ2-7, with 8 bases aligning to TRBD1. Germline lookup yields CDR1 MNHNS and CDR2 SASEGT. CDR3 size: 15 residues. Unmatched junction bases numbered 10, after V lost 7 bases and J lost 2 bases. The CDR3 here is CASKDFGQGPYEQYF. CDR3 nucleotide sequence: TGTGCCAGCAAGGACTTTGGACAGGGACCCTACGAGCAGTACTTC.

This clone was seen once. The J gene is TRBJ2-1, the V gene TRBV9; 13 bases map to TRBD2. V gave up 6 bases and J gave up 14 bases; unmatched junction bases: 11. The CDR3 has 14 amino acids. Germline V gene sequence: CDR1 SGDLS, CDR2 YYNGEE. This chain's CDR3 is CASTPGLAGVGEFF. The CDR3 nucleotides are TGTGCCAGCACCCCCGGACTAGCGGGAGTTGGTGAGTTCTTC.

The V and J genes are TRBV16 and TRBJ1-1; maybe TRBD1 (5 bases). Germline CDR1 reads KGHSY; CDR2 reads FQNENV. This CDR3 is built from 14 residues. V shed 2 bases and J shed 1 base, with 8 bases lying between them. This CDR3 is CASSQRGGNTEAFF. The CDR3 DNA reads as TGTGCCAGCAGCCAAAGGGGTGGGAACACTGAAGCTTTCTTT.

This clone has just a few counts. The CDR3 DNA follows: TGTGCCAGCAGTTACGAGGGAGTCTACGAGCAGTACTTC. Translation: CASSYEGVYEQYF. The V call is TRBV6-6, the J call TRBJ2-7; possibly TRBD2 for D (5 bases). The V gene's germline CDR1 is MNHNY and CDR2 SVGAGI (reference sequence). V was cut by 2 bases and J by 3 bases, with 8 bases left in between. There are 13 residues in the CDR3.

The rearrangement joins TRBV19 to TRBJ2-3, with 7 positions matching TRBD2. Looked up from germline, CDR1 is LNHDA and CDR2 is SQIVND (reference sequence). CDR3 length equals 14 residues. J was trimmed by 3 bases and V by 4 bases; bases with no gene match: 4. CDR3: CASSSLAETDTQYF. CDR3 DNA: TGTGCCAGTAGTAGTCTAGCGGAAACAGATACGCAGTATTTT.

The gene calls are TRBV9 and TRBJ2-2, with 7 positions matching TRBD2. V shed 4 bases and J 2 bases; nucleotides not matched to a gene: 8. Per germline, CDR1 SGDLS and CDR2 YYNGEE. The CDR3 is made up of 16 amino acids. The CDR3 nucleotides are TGTGCCAGCAGCACAAGACTAGCCGATAACACCGGGGAGCTGTTTTTT. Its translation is CASSTRLADNTGELFF.